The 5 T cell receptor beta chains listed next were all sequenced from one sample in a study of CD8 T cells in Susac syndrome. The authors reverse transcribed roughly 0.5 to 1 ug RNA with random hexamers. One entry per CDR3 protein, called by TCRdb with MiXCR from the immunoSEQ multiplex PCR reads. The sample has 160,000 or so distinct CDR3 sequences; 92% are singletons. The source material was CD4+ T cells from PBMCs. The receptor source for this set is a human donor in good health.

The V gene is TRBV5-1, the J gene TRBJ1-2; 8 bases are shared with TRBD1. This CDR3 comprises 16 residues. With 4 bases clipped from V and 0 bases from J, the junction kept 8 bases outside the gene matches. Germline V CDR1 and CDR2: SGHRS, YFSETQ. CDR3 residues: CASSGQPGQANYGYTF. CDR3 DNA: TGCGCCAGCAGCGGGCAACCGGGACAGGCTAACTATGGCTACACCTTC. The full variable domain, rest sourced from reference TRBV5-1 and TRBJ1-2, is KAGVTQTPRYLIKTRGQQVTLSCSPISGHRSVSWYQQTPGQGLQFLFEYFSETQRNKGNFPGRFSGRQFSNSRSEMNVSTLELGDSALYLCASSGQPGQANYGYTFGSGTRLTVV.

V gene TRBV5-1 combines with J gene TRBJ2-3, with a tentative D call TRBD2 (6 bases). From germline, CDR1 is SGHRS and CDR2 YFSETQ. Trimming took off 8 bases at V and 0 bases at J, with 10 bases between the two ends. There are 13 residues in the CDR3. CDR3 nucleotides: TGCGCCAGTAACGGGGGTAGCACAGATACGCAGTATTTT. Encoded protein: CASNGGSTDTQYF.

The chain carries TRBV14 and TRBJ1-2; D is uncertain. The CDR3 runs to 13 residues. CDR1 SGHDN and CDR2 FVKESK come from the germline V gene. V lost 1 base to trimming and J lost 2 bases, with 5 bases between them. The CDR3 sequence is CASSQGENYGYTF. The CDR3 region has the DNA TGTGCCAGCAGCCAAGGGGAGAACTATGGCTACACCTTC.

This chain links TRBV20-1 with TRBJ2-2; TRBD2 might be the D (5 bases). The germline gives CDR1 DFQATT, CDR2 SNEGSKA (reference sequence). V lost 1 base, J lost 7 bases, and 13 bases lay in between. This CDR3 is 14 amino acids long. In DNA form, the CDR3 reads TGCAGTGCTAGAGTGCGGGTGACCGGCGGGGAGCTGTTTTTT. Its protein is CSARVRVTGGELFF.

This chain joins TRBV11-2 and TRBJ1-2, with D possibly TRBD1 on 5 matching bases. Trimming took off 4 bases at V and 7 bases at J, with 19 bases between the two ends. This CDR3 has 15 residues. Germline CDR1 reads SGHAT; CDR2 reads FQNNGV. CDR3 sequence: CASSYGGTVVPGYTF. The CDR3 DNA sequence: TGTGCCAGCAGCTACGGCGGGACCGTAGTTCCTGGCTACACCTTC.